This TCR beta chain was sequenced in a study of cytomegalovirus exposure and HLA in healthy donors. Per germline, CDR1 SGHRS and CDR2 YFSETQ. CDR3 length: 13 residues. Trimming removed 5 bases at V and 7 bases at J, with 14 bases between. The repertoire was sequenced with immunoSEQ multiplex PCR; TCRdb's copy has only in-frame clones and lacks some. The sample includes about 98,000 clones, around nine tenths of them seen just once. The sequenced sample was PBMCs. This TCR derives from a woman aged 25 to 39 in good health and CMV-seronegative. This rearrangement joins TRBV5-1 to TRBJ2-3; D perhaps matches TRBD2 (6 bases). DNA for the CDR3: TGCGCCAGCAGTTTAATGAGGGACTATACGCAGTATTTT. It is translated as CASSLMRDYTQYF.